This T cell receptor beta chain was captured in a study of blood T cell repertoires in COVID-19. Recovery meant two consecutive negative NP/OP PCR tests, professional clearance, or resolved symptoms. TCRdb keeps only in-frame clones here, not all; method: immunoSEQ multiplex PCR. The table shows around 330,000 clones, with about 88% occurring only once. This clonotype was obtained from a woman aged 40 to 55 who had recovered from COVID-19. The sequencing input was PBMCs or T cells enriched from blood (not recorded which).

In nucleotides, the CDR3 is TGTGCCACCAGTGATACGACTAGCGGGGGGCTCTACGAGCAGTACTTC. Its translation is CATSDTTSGGLYEQYF. This chain connects TRBV24-1 to TRBJ2-7; TRBD2 agrees at 13 bases. The CDR3 sequence is 16 residues long. CDR1 and CDR2 from the germline V gene are KGHDR and SFDVKD. The V and J ends lost 3 bases and 3 bases, in that order; junction bases with no gene match: 4.